The source of this TCR beta chain is a study of T-cell memory formation after mild COVID-19. Background on the study: TCR clusters were mostly donor specific.

CDR1 SGHRS and CDR2 YFSETQ come from the germline V gene. Trimming shortened V by 1 base and J by 0 bases, and 16 bases separated the two germline ends. The CDR3 sequence is 17 residues long. Regarding the study as a whole: Some responding clones appeared in pre-infection memory, suggesting cross-reactive memory joined. Of the contracting clones, CD4+ ones lay mainly in CM and EM, and CD8+ ones in EMRA.

Comment on this clonotype: The antigen is undetermined.

Constant-segment-primed 5'RACE gave TCR alpha and TCR beta cDNA libraries with sample barcodes and UMIs. TCRdb processed the 5' RACE reads anew with MiXCR; each CDR3 protein has one entry. The table lists 120,000 to 150,000 distinct CDR3 sequences, 6% to 7% of them singletons. The sequence was obtained from an adult woman who had mild COVID-19 (a few samples of this study predate the infection). Cell type and time point are not known. This rearrangement joins TRBV5-1 to TRBJ1-2; TRBD1 is a possible D gene (5 bases). The specimen was PBMCs or a T cell subset sorted from them (not recorded which). The CDR3 bases are TGCGCCAGCAGCTTGCAGGGATCCGGCTCGGCTAACTATGGCTACACCTTC. Its translation is CASSLQGSGSANYGYTF.